This paragraph covers one TCR beta chain sequence. Antigen: not known. The same CDR3 also results from other DNA sequences found in this sample. Using immunoSEQ multiplex PCR, the repertoire was profiled, and TCRdb retains in-frame clones only, with some absent. The data contain 2 million to 2.5 million clones, around 90% of them singletons. All donors were Caucasian adults living in Nashville, Tennessee. The data were obtained in a study of shared clonotypes between healthy human individuals. The study's findings and limits: Clonotypes shared by all four donors outscored non-shared clonotypes in generation probability. Naive subsets typically showed greater estimated richness than memory subsets.

CDR1 MDHEN and CDR2 SYDVKM come from the germline V gene. The V and J ends lost 3 bases and 4 bases respectively, with 7 bases between them. The length of the CDR3 is 13 residues. This clonotype originated in a man younger than 35 in good health. Some clones in this sample may be carry-over from other donors' samples. The chain carries TRBV28 and TRBJ2-1, with D perhaps TRBD1 (6 bases). The material sequenced was naive CD4+ T cells from PBMCs. The subset denotes: CD45RA+ positively selected. The CDR3 loop is CASSLDRYNEQFF. The CDR3 DNA reads TGTGCCAGCAGTTTGGACAGATACAATGAGCAGTTCTTC.